This entry concerns a single TCR beta chain. These data originate in a study of blood T cell repertoires in COVID-19. Study at large: Collection of acute and convalescent COVID-19 samples took place in the United States, Italy and Spain.

The repertoire was sequenced with immunoSEQ multiplex PCR; TCRdb's copy has only in-frame clones and lacks some. The sample has 410,000 or so clones, 70% to 90% seen once. The V end was cut by 6 bases, the J end by 0 bases, with 8 bases between. The CDR3 length is 13 residues. Input material: peripheral blood. The receptor's source is a woman in her 40s with COVID-19, enrolled during active disease. This chain connects TRBV12-3 or TRBV12-4 to TRBJ1-1, with no clear D. The CDR3 region is CASSALVNTEAFF. The CDR3 coding sequence is TGTGCCAGCAGCGCCCTAGTGAACACTGAAGCTTTCTTT.